Shown below are 18 T cell receptor beta chains from a single sample sequenced in a study of shared clonotypes between healthy human individuals. The method was immunoSEQ multiplex PCR; TCRdb's version includes in-frame clones alone and lacks a portion of them. The sample has some 2,000,000 clones, 95% seen once. The sequenced material came from naive CD4+ T cells sorted from blood. Subset noted: CD45RA+ positively selected. These receptors all stem from a man between 18 and 29 years old in good health.

The chain has TRBV5-6 and TRBJ1-4; 8 bases agree with TRBD1. CDR3 length: 15 amino acids. Germline V lookup: CDR1 SGHDT, CDR2 YYEEEE. After removal of 3 bases from V and 6 bases from J, the junction contained 7 bases not matched to a gene. The CDR3 sequence is CASSWRGQAYEKLFF. CDR3 sequence (DNA): TGTGCCAGCAGCTGGAGGGGACAGGCTTATGAAAAACTGTTTTTT.

Notes on this clone: The same CDR3 can be traced to other DNA sequences in this sample. The chain couples TRBV5-1 to TRBJ2-1, with D hard to call. V lost 0 bases, J lost 3 bases, and 7 bases lay in between. CDR1 is SGHRS and CDR2 is YFSETQ in the germline V gene. The CDR3 totals 14 residues. The CDR3 DNA follows: TGCGCCAGCAGCTTGGGAGATCGCTACAATGAGCAGTTCTTC. Protein sequence: CASSLGDRYNEQFF.

The gene calls are TRBV6-5 and TRBJ1-5; 8 bases are a match to TRBD1. Unmatched junction bases numbered 2, after V lost 2 bases and J lost 2 bases. Germline V lookup: CDR1 MNHEY, CDR2 SVGAGI. This CDR3 spans 15 amino acids. This CDR3 is CASSYATGGNQPQHF. The CDR3 DNA follows: TGTGCCAGCAGTTACGCGACAGGGGGCAATCAGCCCCAGCATTTT.

This clone was seen just once. CDR3 nucleotides: TGTGCCAGCACCCTTTCTTCTGGGCTCTACGAGCAGTACTTC. Amino acid sequence: CASTLSSGLYEQYF. The chain links TRBV28 to TRBJ2-7, with D uncertain. The CDR3 is 14 amino acids. CDR1 is MDHEN, CDR2 SYDVKM, per germline. V lost 7 bases, J lost 3 bases, and 16 bases lay in between.

The chain is built from TRBV20-1 and TRBJ2-5; 10 bases align to TRBD1. The V segment lost 6 bases and the J segment 9 bases; nucleotides outside the gene matches: 4. Germline loops: CDR1 DFQATT, CDR2 SNEGSKA (reference sequence). The length of the CDR3 is 11 residues. In DNA form, the CDR3 reads TGCAGTGCGGGGACAGGGGCAGCCCAGTACTTC. It yields the protein CSAGTGAAQYF.

Remarks on this clone: Other nucleotide sequences from this sample produce the same CDR3. The J gene is TRBJ1-1, the V gene TRBV11-2, with 9 positions matching TRBD1. The CDR3 extends over 13 amino acids. Losses at the gene ends were 5 bases for V and 5 bases for J; bases not matched to a gene: 3. Germline-derived CDR1 and CDR2 are SGHAT and FQNNGV. In DNA, the CDR3 is TGTGCCAGCAGCACCGACAGGGGGACTGAAGCTTTCTTT. It codes for CASSTDRGTEAFF.

Regarding this clone: Other DNA sequences within the sample encode an identical CDR3. The chain has TRBV30 and TRBJ2-7; D is undetermined. The CDR3 totals 11 residues. CDR1 is GTSNPN, CDR2 SVGIG, per germline (reference sequence). The V end was cut by 4 bases, the J end by 4 bases, with 8 bases between. As DNA, the CDR3 is TGTGCCTGGATGGTCGGGTACGAGCAGTACTTC. It translates to CAWMVGYEQYF.

Here the CDR3 DNA reads TGTGCCAGCAGCTTAGAAGTGACAGGGCGGGGCGCTAACTATGGCTACACCTTC. Its protein is CASSLEVTGRGANYGYTF. V usage is TRBV11-2 and J usage is TRBJ1-2; 7 bases line up with TRBD1. J was trimmed by 0 bases and V by 0 bases; bases with no gene match: 10. The CDR3 contains 18 residues. CDR1 and CDR2 from the germline V gene are SGHAT and FQNNGV. Together with reference TRBV11-2 and TRBJ1-2, the CDR3 gives the full variable domain: EAGVAQSPRYKIIEKRQSVAFWCNPISGHATLYWYQQILGQGPKLLIQFQNNGVVDDSQLPKDRFSAERLKGVDSTLKIQPAKLEDSAVYLCASSLEVTGRGANYGYTFGSGTRLTVV.

This chain joins TRBV2 and TRBJ1-2; D perhaps matches TRBD1 (6 bases). The germline V gene encodes CDR1 SNHLY and CDR2 FYNNEI. The CDR3 is 16 residues long. V was clipped by 2 bases and J by 3 bases, with 16 bases between them. CDR3 protein: CASSENPGTPYYGYTF. DNA for the CDR3: TGTGCCAGCAGTGAAAATCCGGGGACACCTTACTATGGCTACACCTTC.

The J gene is TRBJ1-4, the V gene TRBV18; D is unresolved. The ends were cut back, 4 bases at V and 2 bases at J, with 8 bases in the middle. The CDR3 runs to 14 residues. CDR1 and CDR2 (germline): KGHSH, LQKENI. Here the CDR3 DNA reads TGTGCCAGCTCACTCCTTAGCACTAATGAAAAACTGTTTTTT. It yields the protein CASSLLSTNEKLFF.

The CDR3 protein is CASSLVLNEQFF. CDR3 DNA sequence: TGTGCCAGCAGCTTGGTGCTCAATGAGCAGTTCTTC. The chain uses TRBV5-6 and TRBJ2-1, with unresolved D. Trimming shortened V by 0 bases and J by 6 bases, and 4 bases separated the two germline ends. Germline V gene sequence: CDR1 SGHDT, CDR2 YYEEEE. The CDR3 is 12 amino acids.

This clone was recorded once. V is TRBV6-1 and J is TRBJ2-1, with TRBD2 matching 10 bases. The trim removed 4 bases at V and 8 bases at J, leaving 5 bases unmatched. This CDR3 comprises 14 residues. Germline assignment: CDR1 MNHNS and CDR2 SASEGT. CDR3 loop: CASSASGRGDEQFF. The CDR3 DNA sequence: TGTGCCAGCAGTGCTAGCGGGAGAGGGGATGAGCAGTTCTTC.

The CDR3 coding sequence is TGTGCCAGCAGCGCCGGGACAACTTATCGCACAGATACGCAGTATTTT. Amino acids: CASSAGTTYRTDTQYF. J is TRBJ2-3 and V is TRBV9; D possibly corresponds to TRBD1 (6 bases). Germline V gene data show CDR1 as SGDLS and CDR2 as YYNGEE. V was pared by 3 bases and J by 1 base, with 15 bases between. This CDR3 contains 16 residues. Full variable domain (missing parts from reference TRBV9 and TRBJ2-3): DSGVTQTPKHLITATGQRVTLRCSPRSGDLSVYWYQQSLDQGLQFLIQYYNGEERAKGNILERFSAQQFPDLHSELNLSSLELGDSALYFCASSAGTTYRTDTQYFGPGTRLTVL.

V and J are TRBV5-1 and TRBJ1-2; D not resolved. The CDR3 contains 15 residues. Per the germline V gene, CDR1 is SGHRS and CDR2 is YFSETQ. V lost 2 bases and J 1 base, leaving 12 bases between the germline ends. CDR3 nucleotides: TGCGCCAGCAGCTTATACCCGCACGGTAACTATGGCTACACCTTC. It encodes CASSLYPHGNYGYTF.

The chain has TRBV6-1 and TRBJ2-7, with D maybe TRBD2 (6 bases). The germline V gene encodes CDR1 MNHNS and CDR2 SASEGT. Between the trimmed V and J ends, which lost 4 bases and 4 bases, there was a span of 17 bases. The CDR3 sequence is 15 residues long. The CDR3 DNA is TGTGCCAGCAGTGGGCCTGACGGGGGTATTTACGAGCAGTACTTC. Translation gives CASSGPDGGIYEQYF.

The V and J genes are TRBV7-8 and TRBJ2-5; maybe TRBD1 (5 bases). The CDR3 runs to 14 residues. In germline, CDR1 is SGHVS, CDR2 FQNEAQ. The V and J ends lost 0 bases and 5 bases respectively, with 10 bases between them. CDR3 in amino acids: CASSLAGATETQYF. The DNA of the CDR3 is TGTGCCAGCAGCTTAGCTGGGGCGACCGAGACCCAGTACTTC.

The CDR3 loop reads CSVRDRANNEQFF. The CDR3 nucleotides are TGCAGCGTTCGCGACAGGGCAAACAATGAGCAGTTCTTC. V usage is TRBV29-1 and J usage is TRBJ2-1; 7 positions match TRBD1. Trimming took 5 bases from V and 5 from J; bases not matched to a gene: 6. The CDR3 is made up of 13 amino acids. Germline CDR1 reads SQVTM; CDR2 reads ANQGSEA.

This clone has just one count. The sample holds other DNA sequences that translate to the same CDR3. J is TRBJ2-7 and V is TRBV27, with 12 nucleotides matching TRBD1. V gave up 5 bases and J gave up 4 bases; unmatched junction bases: 3. Germline CDR1 is MNHEY and CDR2 is SMNVEV (reference sequence). The CDR3 is made up of 14 amino acids. CDR3 protein: CASSPGQGAYEQYF. The CDR3 nucleotides read TGTGCCAGCAGTCCGGGACAGGGGGCTTACGAGCAGTACTTC.